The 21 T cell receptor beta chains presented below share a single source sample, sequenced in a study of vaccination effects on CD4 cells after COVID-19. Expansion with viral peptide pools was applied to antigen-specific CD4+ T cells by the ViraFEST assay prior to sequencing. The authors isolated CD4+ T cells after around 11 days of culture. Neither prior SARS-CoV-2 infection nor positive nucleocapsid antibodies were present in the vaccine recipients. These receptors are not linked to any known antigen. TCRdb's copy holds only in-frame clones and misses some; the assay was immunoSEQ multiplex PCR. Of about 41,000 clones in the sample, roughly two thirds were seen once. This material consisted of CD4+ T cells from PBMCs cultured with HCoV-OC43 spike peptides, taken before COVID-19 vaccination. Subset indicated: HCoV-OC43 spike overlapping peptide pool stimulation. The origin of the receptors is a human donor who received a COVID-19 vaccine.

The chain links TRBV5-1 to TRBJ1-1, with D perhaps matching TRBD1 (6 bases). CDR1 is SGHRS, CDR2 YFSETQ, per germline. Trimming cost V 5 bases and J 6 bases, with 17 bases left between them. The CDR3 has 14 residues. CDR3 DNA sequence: TGCGCCAGCAGGGCACAGGGTCAGGGCGCTGAAGCTTTCTTT. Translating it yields CASRAQGQGAEAFF.

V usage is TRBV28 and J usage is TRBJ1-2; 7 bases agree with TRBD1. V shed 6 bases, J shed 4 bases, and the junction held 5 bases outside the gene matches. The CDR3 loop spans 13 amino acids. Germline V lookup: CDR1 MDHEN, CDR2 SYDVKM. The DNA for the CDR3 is TGTGCCAGCAGAGGGGACAGCTCCTATGGCTACACCTTC. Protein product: CASRGDSSYGYTF.

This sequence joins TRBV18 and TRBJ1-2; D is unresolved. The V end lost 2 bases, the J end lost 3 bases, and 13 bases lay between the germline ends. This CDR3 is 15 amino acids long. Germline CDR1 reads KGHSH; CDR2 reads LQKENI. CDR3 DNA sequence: TGTGCCAGCTCACCAAGGGCCCAGGTGGACTATGGCTACACCTTC. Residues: CASSPRAQVDYGYTF.

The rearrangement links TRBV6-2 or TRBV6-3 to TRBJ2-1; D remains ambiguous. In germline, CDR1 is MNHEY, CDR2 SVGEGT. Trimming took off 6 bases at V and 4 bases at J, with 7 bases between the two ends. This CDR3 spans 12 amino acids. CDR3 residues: CASSPRYNEQFF. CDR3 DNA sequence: TGTGCCAGCAGCCCCCGATACAATGAGCAGTTCTTC.

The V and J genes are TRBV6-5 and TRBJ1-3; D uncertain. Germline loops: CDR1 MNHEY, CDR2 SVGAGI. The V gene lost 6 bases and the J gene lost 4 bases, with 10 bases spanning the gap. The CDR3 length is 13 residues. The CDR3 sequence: CASRVVSGNTIYF. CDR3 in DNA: TGTGCCAGCAGGGTTGTCTCCGGAAACACCATATATTTT.

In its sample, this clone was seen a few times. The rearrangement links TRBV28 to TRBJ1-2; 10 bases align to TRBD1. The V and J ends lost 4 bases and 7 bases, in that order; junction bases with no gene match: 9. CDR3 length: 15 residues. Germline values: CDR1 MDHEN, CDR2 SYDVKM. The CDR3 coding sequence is TGTGCCAGCAGTTCTCTGGGACAGGGGATTTCTGGCTACACCTTC. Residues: CASSSLGQGISGYTF.

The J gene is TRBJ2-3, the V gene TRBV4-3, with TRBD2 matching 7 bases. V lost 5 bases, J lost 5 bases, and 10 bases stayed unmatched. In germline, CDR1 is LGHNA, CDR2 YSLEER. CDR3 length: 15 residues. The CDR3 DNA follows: TGCGCCAGCAGCTCGGGCGTCCGGGGGGAAGATACGCAGTATTTT. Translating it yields CASSSGVRGEDTQYF.

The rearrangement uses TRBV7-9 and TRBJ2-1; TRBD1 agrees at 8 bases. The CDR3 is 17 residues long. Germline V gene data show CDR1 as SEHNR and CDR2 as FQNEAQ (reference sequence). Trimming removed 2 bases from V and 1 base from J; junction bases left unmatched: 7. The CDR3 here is CASSLFPTGGSYNEQFF. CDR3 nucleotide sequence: TGTGCCAGCAGCTTATTCCCTACAGGGGGGTCCTACAATGAGCAGTTCTTC.

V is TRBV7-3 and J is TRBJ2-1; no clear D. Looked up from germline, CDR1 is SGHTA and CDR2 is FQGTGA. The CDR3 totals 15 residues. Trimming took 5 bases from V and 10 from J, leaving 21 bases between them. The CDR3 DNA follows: TGTGCCAGCAGCCCCAGCCAAAATAAGCCCCTGGAGCAGTTCTTC. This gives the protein CASSPSQNKPLEQFF.

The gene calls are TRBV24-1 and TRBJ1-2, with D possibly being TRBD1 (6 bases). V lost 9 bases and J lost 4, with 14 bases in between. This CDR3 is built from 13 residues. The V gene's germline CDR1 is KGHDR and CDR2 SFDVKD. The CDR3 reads CATPTTGRYGYTF. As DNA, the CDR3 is TGTGCCACCCCCACCACAGGGCGCTATGGCTACACCTTC.

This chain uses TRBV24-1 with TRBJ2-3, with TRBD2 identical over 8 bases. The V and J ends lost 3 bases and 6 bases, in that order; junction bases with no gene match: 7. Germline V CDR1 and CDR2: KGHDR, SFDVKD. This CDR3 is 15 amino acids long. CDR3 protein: CATSDPGTSTDTQYF. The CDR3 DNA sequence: TGTGCCACCAGTGATCCAGGGACTAGTACTGATACGCAGTATTTT.

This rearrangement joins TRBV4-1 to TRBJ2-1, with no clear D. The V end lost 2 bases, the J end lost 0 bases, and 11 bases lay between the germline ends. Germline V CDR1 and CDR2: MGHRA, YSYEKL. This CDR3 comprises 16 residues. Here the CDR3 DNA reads TGCGCCAGCAGCCAATTAGTAAGCTCCTCCTACAATGAGCAGTTCTTC. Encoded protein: CASSQLVSSSYNEQFF.

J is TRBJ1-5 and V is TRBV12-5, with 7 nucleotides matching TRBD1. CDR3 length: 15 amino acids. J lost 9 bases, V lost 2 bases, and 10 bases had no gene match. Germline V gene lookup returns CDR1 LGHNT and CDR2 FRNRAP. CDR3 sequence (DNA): TGTGCTAGTGGTTTGACGACAGGGAACTTTTGGCCCCAGCATTTT. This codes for CASGLTTGNFWPQHF.

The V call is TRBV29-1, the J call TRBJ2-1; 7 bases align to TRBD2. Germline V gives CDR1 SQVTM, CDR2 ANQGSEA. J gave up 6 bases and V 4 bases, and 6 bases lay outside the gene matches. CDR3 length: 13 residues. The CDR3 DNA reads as TGCAGCGTTGGGAGACTAGCCTCCAATGAGCAGTTCTTC. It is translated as CSVGRLASNEQFF.

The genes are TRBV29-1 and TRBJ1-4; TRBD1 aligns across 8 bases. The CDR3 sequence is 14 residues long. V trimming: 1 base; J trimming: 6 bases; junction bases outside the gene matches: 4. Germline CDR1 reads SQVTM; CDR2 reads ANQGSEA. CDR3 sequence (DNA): TGCAGCGTTGAAGGTCCGGGACAGGATGAAAAACTGTTTTTT. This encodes CSVEGPGQDEKLFF.

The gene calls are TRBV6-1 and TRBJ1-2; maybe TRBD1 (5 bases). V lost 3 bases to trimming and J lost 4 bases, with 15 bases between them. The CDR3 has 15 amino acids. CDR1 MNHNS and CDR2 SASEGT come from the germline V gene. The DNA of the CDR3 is TGTGCCAGCAGTGAGTCGGAGGGGCCTTTCTATGGCTACACCTTC. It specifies CASSESEGPFYGYTF.

The CDR3 sequence is CASSLVRETQYF. CDR3 coding DNA: TGCGCCAGCAGCTTGGTTAGGGAGACCCAGTACTTC. V usage is TRBV5-1 and J usage is TRBJ2-5; no reliable D call. V was cut by 0 bases and J by 5 bases, with 5 bases left in between. This CDR3 spans 12 amino acids. The germline V gene encodes CDR1 SGHRS and CDR2 YFSETQ.

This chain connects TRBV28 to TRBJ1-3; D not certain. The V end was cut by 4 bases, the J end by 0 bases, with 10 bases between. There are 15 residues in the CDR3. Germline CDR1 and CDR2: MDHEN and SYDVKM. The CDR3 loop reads CASSSNTYSGNTIYF. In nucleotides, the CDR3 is TGTGCCAGCAGTTCCAACACCTACTCTGGAAACACCATATATTTT. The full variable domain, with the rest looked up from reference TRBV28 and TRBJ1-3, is DVKVTQSSRYLVKRTGEKVFLECVQDMDHENMFWYRQDPGLGLRLIYFSYDVKMKEKGDIPEGYSVSREKKERFSLILESASTNQTSMYLCASSSNTYSGNTIYFGEGSWLTVV.

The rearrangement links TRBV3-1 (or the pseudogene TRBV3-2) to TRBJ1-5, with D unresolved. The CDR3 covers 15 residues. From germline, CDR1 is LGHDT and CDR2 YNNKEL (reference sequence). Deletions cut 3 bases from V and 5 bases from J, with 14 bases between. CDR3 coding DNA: TGTGCCAGCAGCCATTCCGACTCCGGTTATCAGCCCCAGCATTTT. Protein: CASSHSDSGYQPQHF.

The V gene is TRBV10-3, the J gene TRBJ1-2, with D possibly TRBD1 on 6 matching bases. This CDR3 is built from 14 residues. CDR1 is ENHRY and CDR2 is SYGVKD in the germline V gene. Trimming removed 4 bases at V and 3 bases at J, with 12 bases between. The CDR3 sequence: CAISAAGEDYGYTF. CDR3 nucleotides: TGTGCCATCAGTGCCGCAGGGGAAGACTATGGCTACACCTTC.

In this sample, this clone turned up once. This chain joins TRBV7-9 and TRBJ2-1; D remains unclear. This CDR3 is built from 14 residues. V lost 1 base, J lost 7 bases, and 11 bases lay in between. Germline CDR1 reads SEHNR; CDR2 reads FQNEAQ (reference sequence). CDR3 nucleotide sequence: TGTGCCAGCAGCTTAGGGTACCGCTGGAATGAGCAGTTCTTC. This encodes CASSLGYRWNEQFF.